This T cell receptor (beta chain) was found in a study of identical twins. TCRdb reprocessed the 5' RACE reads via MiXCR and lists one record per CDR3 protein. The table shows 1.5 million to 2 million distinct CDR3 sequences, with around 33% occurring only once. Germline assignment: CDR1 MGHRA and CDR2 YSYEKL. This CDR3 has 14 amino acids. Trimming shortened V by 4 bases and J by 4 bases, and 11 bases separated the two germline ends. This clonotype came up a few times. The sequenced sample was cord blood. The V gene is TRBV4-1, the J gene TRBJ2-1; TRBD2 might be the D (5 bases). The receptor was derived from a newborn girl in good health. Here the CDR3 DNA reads TGCGCCAGCAGCCCCCAAGCGGCTTACAATGAGCAGTTCTTC. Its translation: CASSPQAAYNEQFF.